This TCR beta chain was recovered during a study of CD4 T cells in relation to SARS-CoV-2 and coronaviruses. Study summary: PBMCs were cultured with antigen for around nine days before TCR beta sequencing.

Of note for this clone: Its cognate antigen is unknown.

Sequencing was performed with immunoSEQ multiplex PCR; in TCRdb, only in-frame clones are kept and a portion is missing. The repertoire consists of 30,000 to 40,000 clones, with about three quarters occurring once and the leading ten covering about 20%. Whole-study results and caveats: This crossreactivity analysis covered spike protein alone, no other viral proteins.

Germline assignment: CDR1 SQVTM and CDR2 ANQGSEA. The CDR3 has 13 residues. J gave up 4 bases and V 6 bases, and 6 bases lay outside the gene matches. The chain combines TRBV29-1 with TRBJ1-2; 9 bases align to TRBD1. The receptor comes from an adult with COVID-19. The source material was memory CD4+ T cells from PBMCs, cultured in vitro. The CDR3 here is CSVRTGDGYGYTF. As DNA, the CDR3 is TGCAGCGTACGGACAGGGGACGGCTATGGCTACACCTTC.